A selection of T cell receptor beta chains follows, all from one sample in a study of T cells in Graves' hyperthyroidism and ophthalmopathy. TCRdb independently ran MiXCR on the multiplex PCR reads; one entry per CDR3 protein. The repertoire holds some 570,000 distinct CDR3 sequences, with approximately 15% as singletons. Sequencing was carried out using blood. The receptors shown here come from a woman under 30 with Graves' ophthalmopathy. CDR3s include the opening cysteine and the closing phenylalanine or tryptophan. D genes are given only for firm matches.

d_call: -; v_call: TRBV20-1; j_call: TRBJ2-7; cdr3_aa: CSARDRDRGSYEQYF
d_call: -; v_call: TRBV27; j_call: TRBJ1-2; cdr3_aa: CASSATLGVYGYTF
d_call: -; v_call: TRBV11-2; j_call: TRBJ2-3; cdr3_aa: CASSLVNGWSTDTQYF
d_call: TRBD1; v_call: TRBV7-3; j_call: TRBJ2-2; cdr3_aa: CASSSQGARNTGELFF
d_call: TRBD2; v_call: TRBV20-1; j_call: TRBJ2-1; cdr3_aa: CSAASGRGSSYNEQFF
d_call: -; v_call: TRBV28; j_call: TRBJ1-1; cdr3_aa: CASSFGSTEAFF
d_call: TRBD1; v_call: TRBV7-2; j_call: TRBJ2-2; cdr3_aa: CASSWRGQGSGELFF
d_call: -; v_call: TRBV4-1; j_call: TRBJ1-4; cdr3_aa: CASSQAQREKLFF
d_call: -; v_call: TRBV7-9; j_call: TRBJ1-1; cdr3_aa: CASSLVGSFTEAFF
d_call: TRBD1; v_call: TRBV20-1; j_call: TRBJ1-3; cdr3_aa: CSAPNRDSGNTIYF
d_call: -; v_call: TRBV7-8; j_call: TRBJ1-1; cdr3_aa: CASSLQGRSGAFF
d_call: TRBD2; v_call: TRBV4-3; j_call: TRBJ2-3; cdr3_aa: CASSQGLADHSTDTQYF
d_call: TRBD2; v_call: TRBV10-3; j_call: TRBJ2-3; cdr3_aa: CAISGASGPLGDTQYF
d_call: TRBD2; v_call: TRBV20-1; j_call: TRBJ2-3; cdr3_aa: CSASITSGPPSTDTQYF
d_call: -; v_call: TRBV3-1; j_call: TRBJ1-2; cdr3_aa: CASSQAGSHGYTF
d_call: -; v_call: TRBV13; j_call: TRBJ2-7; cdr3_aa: CASSLGSVSYEQYF
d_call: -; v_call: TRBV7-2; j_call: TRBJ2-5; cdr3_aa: CASSQDVPRGGETQYF
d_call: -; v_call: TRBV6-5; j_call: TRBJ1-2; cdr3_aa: CASSYQWAGENGYTF
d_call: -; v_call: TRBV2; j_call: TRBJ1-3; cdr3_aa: CASSEMGRAGNTIYF
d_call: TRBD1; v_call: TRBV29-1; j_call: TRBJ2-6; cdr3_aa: CSALDRDRPLSGANVLTF
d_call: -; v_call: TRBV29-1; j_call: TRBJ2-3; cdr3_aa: CSVHPGPAPDTQYF
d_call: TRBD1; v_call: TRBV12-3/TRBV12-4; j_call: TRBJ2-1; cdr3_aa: CAGTVQGARNEQFF
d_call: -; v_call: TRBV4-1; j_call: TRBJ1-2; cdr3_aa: CASSPRETVNYGYTF
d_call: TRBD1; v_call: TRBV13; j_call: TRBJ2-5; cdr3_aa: CASSLDSGTGASYF
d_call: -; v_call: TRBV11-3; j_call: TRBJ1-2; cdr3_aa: CASSLEEGMNYGYTF
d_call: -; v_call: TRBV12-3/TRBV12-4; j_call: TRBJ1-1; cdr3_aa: CASSRPGEGNTEAFF
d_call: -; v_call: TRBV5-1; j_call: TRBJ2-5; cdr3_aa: CASNADREWETQYF